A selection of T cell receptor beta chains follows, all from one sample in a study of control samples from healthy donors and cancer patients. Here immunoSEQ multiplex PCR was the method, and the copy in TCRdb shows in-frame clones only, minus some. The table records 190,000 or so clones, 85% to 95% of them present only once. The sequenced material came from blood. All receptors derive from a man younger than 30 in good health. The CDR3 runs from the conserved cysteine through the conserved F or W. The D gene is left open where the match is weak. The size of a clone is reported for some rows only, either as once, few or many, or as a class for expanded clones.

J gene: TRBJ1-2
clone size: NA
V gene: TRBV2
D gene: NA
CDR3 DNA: TGTGCCAACTGGGGGGGGCCAAACTATGGCTACACCTTC
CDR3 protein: CANWGGPNYGYTF

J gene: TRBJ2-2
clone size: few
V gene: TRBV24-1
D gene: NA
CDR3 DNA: TGTGCCACCAGTGATGCAACCCGGGACGTCCCCTCCACCGGGGAGCTGTTTTTT
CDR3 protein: CATSDATRDVPSTGELFF

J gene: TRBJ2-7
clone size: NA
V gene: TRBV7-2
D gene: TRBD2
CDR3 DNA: TGTGCCAGCAGCGACGGGGGGTTTTTGTCCTACGAGCAGTACTTC
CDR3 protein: CASSDGGFLSYEQYF

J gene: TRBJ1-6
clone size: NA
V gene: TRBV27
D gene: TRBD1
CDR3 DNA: TGTGCCAGCAGCCCAGGGGGCGCGAGTTCACCCCTCCACTTT
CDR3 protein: CASSPGGASSPLHF

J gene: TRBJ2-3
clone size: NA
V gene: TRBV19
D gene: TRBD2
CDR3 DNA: TGTGCCAGTAGTAGGGAGGGCCGCGTTACAGATACGCAGTATTTT
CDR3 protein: CASSREGRVTDTQYF

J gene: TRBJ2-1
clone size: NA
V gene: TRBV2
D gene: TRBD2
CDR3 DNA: TGTGCCAGCAGTGATAAGGGCAGCGGGGGGGCCTATGAGCAGTTCTTC
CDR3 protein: CASSDKGSGGAYEQFF

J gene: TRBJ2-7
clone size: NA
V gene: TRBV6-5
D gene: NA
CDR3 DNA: TGTGCCAGCAGTTACTCGCACAGCACCTACGAGCAGTACTTC
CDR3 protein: CASSYSHSTYEQYF

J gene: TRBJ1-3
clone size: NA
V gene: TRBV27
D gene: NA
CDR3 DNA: TGTGCCAGCATGGGGGGCTCTGGAAACACCATATATTTT
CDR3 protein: CASMGGSGNTIYF

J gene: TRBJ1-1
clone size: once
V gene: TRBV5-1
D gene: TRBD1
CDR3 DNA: TGCGCCAGCAGCCTACAGGACAGGGGGCTTACTGAAGCTTTCTTT
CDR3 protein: CASSLQDRGLTEAFF

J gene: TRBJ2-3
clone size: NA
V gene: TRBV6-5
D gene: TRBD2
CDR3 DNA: TGTGCCAGCATACGGGGGGGGTCCGGCACAGATACGCAGTATTTT
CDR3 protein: CASIRGGSGTDTQYF

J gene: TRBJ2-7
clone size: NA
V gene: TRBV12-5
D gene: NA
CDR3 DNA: TGTGCTAGTGGTTTGGTACCCAGGGCCGGGTACGAGCAGTACTTC
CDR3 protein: CASGLVPRAGYEQYF

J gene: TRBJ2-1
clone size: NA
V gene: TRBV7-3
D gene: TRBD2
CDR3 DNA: TGTGCCAGCAGCCCTACTAGCGTAGTCAATGAGCAGTTCTTC
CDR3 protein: CASSPTSVVNEQFF

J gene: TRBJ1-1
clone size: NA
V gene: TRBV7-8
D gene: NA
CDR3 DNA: TGTGCCAGCAGCTTATCGGCAGGGATTGGGAACACTGAAGCTTTCTTT
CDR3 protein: CASSLSAGIGNTEAFF

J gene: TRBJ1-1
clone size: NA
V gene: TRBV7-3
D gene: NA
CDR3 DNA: TGTGCCAGCAGCTCCTCGTTGAACACTGAAGCTTTCTTT
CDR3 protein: CASSSSLNTEAFF

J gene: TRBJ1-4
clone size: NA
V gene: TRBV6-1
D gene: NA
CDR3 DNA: TGTGCCAGCAGGGAAGGTGCAACTAATGAAAAACTGTTTTTT
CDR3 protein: CASREGATNEKLFF

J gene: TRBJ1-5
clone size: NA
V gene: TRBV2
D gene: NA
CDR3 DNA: TGTGCCAGCAGTGAAAATAGCTTGGTCACTCAGCCCCAGCATTTT
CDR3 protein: CASSENSLVTQPQHF

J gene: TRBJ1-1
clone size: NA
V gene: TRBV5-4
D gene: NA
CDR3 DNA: TGTGCCAGCAGCTTTAAGGGGGGTAAGTTGACTGAAGCTTTCTTT
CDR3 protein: CASSFKGGKLTEAFF

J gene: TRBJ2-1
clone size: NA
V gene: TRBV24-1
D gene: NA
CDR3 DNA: TGTGCCACCAGTGATGGTTTGGCCGGATGGGACAATGAGCAGTTCTTC
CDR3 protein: CATSDGLAGWDNEQFF

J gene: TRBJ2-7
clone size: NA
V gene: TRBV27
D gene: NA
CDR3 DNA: TGTGCCAGCAGTTGGGTCAGGGCAGGCGAGCAGTACTTC
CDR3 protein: CASSWVRAGEQYF

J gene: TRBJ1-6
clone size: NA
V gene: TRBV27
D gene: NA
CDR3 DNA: TGTGCCAGCAGTTTATCGCAGTCCATCTATAATTCACCCCTCCACTTT
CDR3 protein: CASSLSQSIYNSPLHF

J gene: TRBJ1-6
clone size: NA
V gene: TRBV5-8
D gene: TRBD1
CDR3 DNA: TGTGCCAGCAGCTTGCGGGGTTACAGGGGACAACCCCTCCACTTT
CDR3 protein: CASSLRGYRGQPLHF

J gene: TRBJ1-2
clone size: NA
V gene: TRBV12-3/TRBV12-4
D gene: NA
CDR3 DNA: TGTGCCAGCAGCCTGGGACTTGGAGGCTACACCTTC
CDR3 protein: CASSLGLGGYTF

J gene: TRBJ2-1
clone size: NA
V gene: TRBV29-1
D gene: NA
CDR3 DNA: TGCAGCGTTGAGCATGACGGGGGCTCCTACAATGAGCAGTTCTTC
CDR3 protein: CSVEHDGGSYNEQFF

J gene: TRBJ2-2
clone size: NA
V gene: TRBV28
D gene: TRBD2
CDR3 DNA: TGTGCCAGCAGTTTAAGGCGGGATAGCGGGGGGGCCTCCGGGGAGCTGTTTTTT
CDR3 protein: CASSLRRDSGGASGELFF

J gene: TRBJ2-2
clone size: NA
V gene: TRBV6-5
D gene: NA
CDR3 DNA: TGTGCCACTCGGGGCAGGGGAAAAACCGGGGAGCTGTTTTTT
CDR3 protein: CATRGRGKTGELFF

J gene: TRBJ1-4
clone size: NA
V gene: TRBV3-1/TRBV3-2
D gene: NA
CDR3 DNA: TGTGCCAGCAGCCACCGGGACCAGAATGAAAAACTGTTTTTT
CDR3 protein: CASSHRDQNEKLFF

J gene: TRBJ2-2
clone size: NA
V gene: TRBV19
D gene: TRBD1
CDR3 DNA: TGTGCCAGTAGTTGGACAGGGAACACCGGGGAGCTGTTTTTT
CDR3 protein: CASSWTGNTGELFF

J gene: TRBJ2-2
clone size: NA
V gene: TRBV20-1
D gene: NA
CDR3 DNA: TGCAGTGCTAGTCCAGATACCGGGGAGCTGTTTTTT
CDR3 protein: CSASPDTGELFF

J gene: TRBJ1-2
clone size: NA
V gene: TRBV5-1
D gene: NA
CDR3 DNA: TGCGCCAGCACCCCTAGGGGCAGGGAGAGGAGTAACTATGGCTACACCTTC
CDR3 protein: CASTPRGRERSNYGYTF

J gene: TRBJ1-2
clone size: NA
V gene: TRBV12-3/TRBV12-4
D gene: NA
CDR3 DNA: TGTGCCAGCAGTCAGGCTTACCGAGGCTACACCTTC
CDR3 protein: CASSQAYRGYTF

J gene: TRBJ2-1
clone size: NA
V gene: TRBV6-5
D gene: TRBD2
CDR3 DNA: TGTGCCAGCAGTTACAGACTAGCGGGCGGGCCTAATGAGCAGTTCTTC
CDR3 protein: CASSYRLAGGPNEQFF

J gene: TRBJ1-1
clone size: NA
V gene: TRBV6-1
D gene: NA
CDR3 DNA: TGTGCCAGCAGTGAATCACAGAACACTGAAGCTTTCTTT
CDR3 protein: CASSESQNTEAFF

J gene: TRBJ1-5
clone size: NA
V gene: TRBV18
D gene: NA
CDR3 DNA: TGTGCCAGCCGCCAGGGTCGGGGACAGCCCCAGCATTTT
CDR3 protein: CASRQGRGQPQHF

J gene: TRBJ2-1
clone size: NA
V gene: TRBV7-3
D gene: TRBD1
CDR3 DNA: TGTGCCAGCAGCTTCGACAGGGGGTCTTACAATGAGCAGTTCTTC
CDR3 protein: CASSFDRGSYNEQFF

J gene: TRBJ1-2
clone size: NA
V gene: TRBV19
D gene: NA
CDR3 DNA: TGTGGGGTGTGGGACACGGATAACTATGGCTACACCTTC
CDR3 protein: CGVWDTDNYGYTF

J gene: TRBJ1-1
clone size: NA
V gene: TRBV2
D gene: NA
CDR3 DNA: TGTGCCAGCAGCGAGGGGCTGGGGACTGAAGCTTTCTTT
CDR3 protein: CASSEGLGTEAFF